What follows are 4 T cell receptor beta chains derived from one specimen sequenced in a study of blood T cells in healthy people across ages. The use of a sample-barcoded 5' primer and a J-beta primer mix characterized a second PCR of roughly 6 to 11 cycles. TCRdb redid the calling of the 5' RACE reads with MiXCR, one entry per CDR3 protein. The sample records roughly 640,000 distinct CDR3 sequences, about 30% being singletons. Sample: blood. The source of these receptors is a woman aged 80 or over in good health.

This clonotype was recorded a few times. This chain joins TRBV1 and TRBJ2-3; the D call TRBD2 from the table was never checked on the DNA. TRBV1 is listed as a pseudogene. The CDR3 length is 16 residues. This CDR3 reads CTTVPVLRGSTDTQYF. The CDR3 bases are TGCACCACCGTTCCCGTATTGCGGGGATCCACAGATACGCAGTATTTT.

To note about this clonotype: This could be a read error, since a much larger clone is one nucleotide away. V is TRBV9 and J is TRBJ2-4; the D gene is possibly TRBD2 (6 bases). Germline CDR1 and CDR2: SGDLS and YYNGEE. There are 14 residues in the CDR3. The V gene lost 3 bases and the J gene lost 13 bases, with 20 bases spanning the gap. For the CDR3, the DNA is TGTGCCAGCAGCGGGGCGGGGCCCTACGGTGAGCAGTACTTC. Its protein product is CASSGAGPYGEQYF.

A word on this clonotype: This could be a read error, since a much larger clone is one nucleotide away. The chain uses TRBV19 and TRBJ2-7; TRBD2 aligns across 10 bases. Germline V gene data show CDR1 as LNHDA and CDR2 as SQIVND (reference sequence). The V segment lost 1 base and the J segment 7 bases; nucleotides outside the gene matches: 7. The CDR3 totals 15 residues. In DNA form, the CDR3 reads TGTGCCAGTAGTATAGGCGCTAGCGGGGGCAATGAGCAGTACTTC. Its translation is CASSIGASGGNEQYF.

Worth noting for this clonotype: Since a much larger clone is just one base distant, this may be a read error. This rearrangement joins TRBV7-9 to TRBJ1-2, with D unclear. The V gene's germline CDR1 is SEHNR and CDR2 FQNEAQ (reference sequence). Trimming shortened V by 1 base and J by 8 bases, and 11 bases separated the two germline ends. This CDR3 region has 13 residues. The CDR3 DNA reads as TGTGCCAGCAGCTTAGGACCCTCGGAAGGCTACACCTTC. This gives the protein CASSLGPSEGYTF. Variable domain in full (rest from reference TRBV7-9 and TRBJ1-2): DTGVSQNPRHKITKRGQNVTFRCDPISEHNRLYWYRQTLGQGPEFLTYFQNEAQLEKSRLLSDRFSAERPKGSFSTLEIQRTEQGDSAMYLCASSLGPSEGYTFGSGTRLTVV.